This T cell receptor beta chain is from a study of blood T cells in healthy people across ages. The donors, all healthy, were Caucasians living in Russia, aged roughly 6 to 100. This clonotype was picked up a small number of times. Germline CDR1 and CDR2: SEHNR and FQNEAQ (reference sequence). V lost 4 bases to trimming and J lost 6 bases, with 7 bases between them. This CDR3 contains 12 residues. Next came a second PCR, run for about 7 to 12 cycles, which used a sample-barcoded 5' primer along with a J-beta primer mix. Every molecule of cDNA carried a tag from a template-switch adaptor with 12 random nucleotides. Using its own MiXCR run on the 5' RACE reads, TCRdb lists one record per CDR3 protein. The sample consists of 1.5 million to 2 million distinct CDR3 sequences, approximately 28% of them appearing once.

The J gene is TRBJ2-1, the V gene TRBV7-9, with no clear D. Source material: blood. This TCR came from a woman in her 30s in good health. The CDR3 is CASSSSFNEQFF. The CDR3 DNA is TGTGCCAGCAGCTCCAGCTTCAATGAGCAGTTCTTC.